This T cell receptor beta chain stems from a study of naive and memory T cell subsets. Four PCR rounds used nested alpha and beta constant region primers plus the SP2 primer. For blood and skin samples, reverse transcription used TCR alpha and beta constant primers. TCRdb fed the 5' RACE reads into MiXCR, producing one record per CDR3 protein. The data contain 55,000 to 65,000 distinct CDR3 sequences, 6.5% to 9% of them singletons. From germline, CDR1 is MGHDK and CDR2 SYGVNS. V was pared by 4 bases and J by 6 bases, with 13 bases between. CDR3 length: 14 amino acids. Concerning this clonotype: The target antigen is unknown.

An oligonucleotide containing a UMI was ligated to the 3' end of TCR cDNA. Overall study findings and caveats: Potentially, T cell activation and differentiation skew this RNA-based measurement.

This clonotype was obtained from a female donor in good health. V gene TRBV25-1 combines with J gene TRBJ2-4, with D unresolved. CDR3 coding DNA: TGTGCCAGCAGTGCTGACCGGATCGGAAACATTCAGTACTTC. Translation: CASSADRIGNIQYF.